This note documents a single TCR beta chain sequence. This sample stems from a study of shared clonotypes between healthy human individuals. Caucasian adults living in Nashville, Tennessee, provided all samples. Germline assignment: CDR1 SGHRS and CDR2 YFSETQ. The CDR3 is made up of 15 amino acids. The ends lost 2 bases at V and 5 bases at J; junction bases unmatched: 7. The assay used deep level. The data were produced by immunoSEQ multiplex PCR, yet TCRdb's version contains in-frame clones alone and is incomplete. The sample carries 950,000 to 1,100,000 clones, approximately 72% recorded once. This chain connects TRBV5-1 to TRBJ1-1; 9 bases map to TRBD1. Sample: memory CD4+ T cells sorted from blood. Subset noted: CD45RA-negative fraction. This sequence was found in a man younger than 35 in good health. The CDR3 bases are TGCGCCAGCAGCTTACGAACAGGGGGCTTTACTGAAGCTTTCTTT. It encodes CASSLRTGGFTEAFF.